This T cell receptor beta chain appears in the sequencing data of a study of T cells after yellow fever vaccination. Study results and limitations: Once the booster was given, most primary-vaccination clones reappeared, at over 95% for CD4 and roughly 90% for CD8. Secondary responses were weaker yet peaked faster, day 5 versus 15.

Germline V gene sequence: CDR1 SGHKS, CDR2 YYEKEE (reference sequence). The CDR3 has 13 residues. Germline trimming cut 2 bases from V and 4 bases from J; bases unmatched to any gene: 2. Conversion of TCR transcripts into cDNA relied on 5'RACE template switching, which added a universal primer site and UMIs. TCRdb redid the calling of the 5' RACE reads with MiXCR, one entry per CDR3 protein. The data show about 340,000 distinct CDR3 sequences, 8.7% seen once. This clonotype was seen ten or more times. What it binds is unknown. The receptor was derived from a man younger than 35 who received the YFV17D yellow fever vaccine. The source was PBMCs, collected on the day of the first yellow fever vaccination. V usage is TRBV5-5 and J usage is TRBJ1-2; TRBD1 aligns across 7 bases. CDR3 bases: TGTGCCAGCAGCTTTGACAGGGCCTATGGCTACACCTTC. It codes for CASSFDRAYGYTF.